This T cell receptor beta chain was sequenced for a study of blood T cell repertoires in COVID-19. This CDR3 comprises 19 residues. Germline V gene lookup returns CDR1 SGHKS and CDR2 YYEKEE (reference sequence). With 4 bases clipped from V and 2 bases from J, the junction kept 13 bases outside the gene matches. TCRdb's copy holds only in-frame clones and misses some; the assay was immunoSEQ multiplex PCR. This table has some 250,000 clones, around nine tenths appearing once. Sequenced: peripheral blood. The rearrangement uses TRBV5-5 and TRBJ1-5; 12 bases fit TRBD1. This receptor was identified in a woman between 40 and 55 years old who had recovered from COVID-19. The DNA of the CDR3 is TGTGCCAGCAGCCCCGGGGTGGGACAGGGGGCTGTGGGCAATCAGCCCCAGCATTTT. It encodes CASSPGVGQGAVGNQPQHF.